These 15 T cell receptor beta chains came from one sample sequenced in a study of T cell responses to AZD1222 COVID-19 vaccine. Profiling relied on immunoSEQ multiplex PCR, and the TCRdb table lists in-frame clones only, not all of them. The sample consists of 70,000 to 90,000 clones, approximately 90% of them appearing once. This material consisted of peripheral blood, taken on day 0 of AZD1222 vaccination. Receptor source: an adult in good health.

This clone appeared once. The chain recombines TRBV30 with TRBJ2-3; 14 bases line up with TRBD2. CDR1 and CDR2 (germline): GTSNPN, SVGIG (reference sequence). The CDR3 spans 21 residues. V shed 0 bases and J 3 bases; nucleotides not matched to a gene: 17. CDR3 loop: CAWSVVFGLAGGGINTDTQYF. The CDR3 nucleotides are TGTGCCTGGAGTGTTGTGTTTGGACTAGCGGGGGGAGGGATCAATACAGATACGCAGTATTTT.

The V gene is TRBV11-2, the J gene TRBJ1-2; D is perhaps TRBD1 (6 bases). CDR3 length: 13 residues. Trimming stripped 2 bases from V and 6 bases from J, with 10 bases between. The germline CDR1 and CDR2 sequences are SGHAT and FQNNGV. CDR3 bases: TGTGCCAGCAGCTTAACAGGGCCAGATGGCTACACCTTC. Encoded protein: CASSLTGPDGYTF.

V gene TRBV9 combines with J gene TRBJ1-5; tentative D call: TRBD1 (6 bases). This CDR3 is 15 amino acids long. Trimming removed 3 bases from V and 6 bases from J, with 16 bases in between. Germline CDR1 SGDLS, CDR2 YYNGEE. This CDR3 is CASSASGGAGQPQHF. The CDR3 DNA reads TGTGCCAGCAGCGCCTCCGGGGGGGCCGGTCAGCCCCAGCATTTT.

Written as DNA, the CDR3 is TGTGCCAGCAGCCAGACTGTAGGCGCGGGACTAGCGGTAGGTTTCTCCTACGAGCAGTACTTC. Amino acid sequence: CASSQTVGAGLAVGFSYEQYF. The rearrangement uses TRBV14 and TRBJ2-7; 11 bases fit TRBD2. The CDR3 sequence is 21 residues long. With V trimmed by 3 bases and J by 0 bases, 19 bases remained unmatched. Germline-derived CDR1 and CDR2 are SGHDN and FVKESK.

The rearrangement links TRBV19 to TRBJ2-5, with TRBD1 matching 9 bases. The CDR3 is 15 amino acids. V shed 2 bases, J shed 4 bases, and the junction held 5 bases outside the gene matches. The germline V gene has CDR1 LNHDA and CDR2 SQIVND (reference sequence). The DNA of the CDR3 is TGTGCCAGTAGTATAAAGGACAGGGGTGGAGAGACCCAGTACTTC. Translated, it gives CASSIKDRGGETQYF.

This sequence joins TRBV7-9 and TRBJ2-3, with D unresolved. Per germline, CDR1 SEHNR and CDR2 FQNEAQ (reference sequence). V gave up 2 bases and J gave up 2 bases, with 11 bases separating them. The CDR3 runs to 15 residues. CDR3 protein: CASSLTSTSTDTQYF. The CDR3 DNA is TGTGCCAGCAGCTTAACGTCTACTTCCACAGATACGCAGTATTTT.

This chain links TRBV10-1 with TRBJ1-2; 8 bases are shared with TRBD1. Germline V gene data show CDR1 as WNHNN and CDR2 as SYGVQD (reference sequence). The CDR3 has 14 residues. Trimming removed 6 bases from V and 8 bases from J; junction bases left unmatched: 11. The CDR3 DNA is TGCGCCAGCAGAGCCGGGACAGGAGCGGGCGGCTACACCTTC. This encodes CASRAGTGAGGYTF.

The rearrangement links TRBV9 to TRBJ2-6; 8 bases align to TRBD2. The CDR3 consists of 19 residues. Trimming took 0 bases from V and 1 from J; bases not matched to a gene: 9. Germline V lookup: CDR1 SGDLS, CDR2 YYNGEE. CDR3 bases: TGTGCCAGCAGCGTAGCTCCTGGCGGGAGGAGGTCTGGGGCCAACGTCCTGACTTTC. Translation gives CASSVAPGGRRSGANVLTF.

The chain is built from TRBV7-2 and TRBJ1-3; no clear D. The CDR3 sequence is 17 residues long. The germline V and J ends were trimmed by 5 bases and 0 bases, with 17 bases remaining between them. The germline V gene encodes CDR1 SGHTA and CDR2 FQGNSA. The CDR3 loop is CASSRRAGLSSGNTIYF. As DNA, the CDR3 is TGTGCCAGCAGCCGGAGGGCAGGCCTGAGCTCTGGAAACACCATATATTTT.

The rearrangement links TRBV10-2 to TRBJ1-5; 8 bases agree with TRBD1. The CDR3 has 15 residues. The V gene's germline CDR1 is WSHSY and CDR2 SAAADI. V lost 6 bases to trimming and J lost 7 bases; unmatched junction nucleotides: 11. CDR3 sequence reads: CASSDEDRVGQPQHF. CDR3 DNA: TGCGCCAGCAGCGACGAGGACAGGGTTGGCCAGCCCCAGCATTTT.

In its sample, this clone was seen a few times. The V and J genes are TRBV11-2 and TRBJ2-1, with no clear D. Germline CDR1 reads SGHAT; CDR2 reads FQNNGV. The CDR3 spans 17 residues. The V end was cut by 1 base, the J end by 0 bases, with 13 bases between. Here the CDR3 reads CASSLVLKISSYNEQFF. Here the CDR3 DNA reads TGTGCCAGCAGCTTAGTACTGAAAATAAGCTCCTACAATGAGCAGTTCTTC.

The chain combines TRBV5-1 with TRBJ1-2; TRBD1 matches at 11 bases. Germline lookup yields CDR1 SGHRS and CDR2 YFSETQ. J was trimmed by 7 bases and V by 4 bases; bases with no gene match: 6. The length of the CDR3 is 14 residues. CDR3 bases: TGCGCCAGCAGCATCGGACAGGGGGCCGTTGGCTACACCTTC. Residues: CASSIGQGAVGYTF.

This clone was counted between two and nine times. This chain links TRBV7-2 with TRBJ2-1, with D possibly being TRBD1 (5 bases). Germline CDR1 SGHTA, CDR2 FQGNSA. The CDR3 spans 14 residues. V gave up 6 bases and J gave up 0 bases, with 9 bases separating them. The CDR3 nucleotides read TGTGCCAGCAGAGAGACAGTCTCCTACAATGAGCAGTTCTTC. Its protein is CASRETVSYNEQFF.

The rearrangement links TRBV19 to TRBJ1-2, with no clear D. This CDR3 region has 15 residues. Per the germline V gene, CDR1 is LNHDA and CDR2 is SQIVND (reference sequence). The V end lost 8 bases, the J end lost 8 bases, and 24 bases lay between the germline ends. CDR3 region: CASANPGRENRGYTF. The CDR3 DNA reads TGTGCCAGTGCTAATCCGGGCCGAGAGAATAGAGGCTACACCTTC.

The chain employs TRBV7-9 and TRBJ1-2, with a possible D match to TRBD1 (5 bases). The CDR3 consists of 15 residues. Germline assignment: CDR1 SEHNR and CDR2 FQNEAQ (reference sequence). V lost 4 bases to trimming and J lost 0 bases, with 12 bases between them. The CDR3 sequence: CASSSTDRANYGYTF. CDR3 sequence (DNA): TGTGCCAGCAGCTCCACCGACAGAGCTAACTATGGCTACACCTTC.